This T cell receptor (beta chain) was profiled in a study of cytomegalovirus exposure and HLA in healthy donors. Study-level points and caveats: TCR beta V segments were, for the most part, productive about 87% or about 30% of the time in an earlier analysis. Owing to their indistinguishability, certain V segments, notably TRBV6-2 and TRBV6-3, were excluded. High sensitivity and specificity were reportedly achieved when the classifier diagnosed cytomegalovirus status.

In the PCR, 60 Vbeta and 13 Jbeta primers were used. Profiled with immunoSEQ multiplex PCR; TCRdb holds only in-frame clones, not every one. The table records over 200,000 clones, 65% to 75% of them present only once. Comment on this clone: The antigen remains undetermined.

CDR3 length: 16 amino acids. Germline V gives CDR1 SGHDN, CDR2 FVKESK. V dropped 3 bases and J dropped 8; count of bases not matched to a gene: 10. The sequenced material came from PBMCs. This receptor was obtained from a woman aged 25 to 39 in good health and CMV-seronegative. The rearrangement joins TRBV14 to TRBJ1-6; TRBD1 matches 7 bases. The CDR3 sequence is CASSHLDRPWDSPLHF. CDR3 nucleotides: TGTGCCAGCAGCCACTTGGACAGGCCTTGGGATTCACCCCTCCACTTT.